The sequence of this T cell receptor beta chain was determined in a study of T cell responses to AZD1222 COVID-19 vaccine. Details on this clone: What it binds is unknown.

Profiled with immunoSEQ multiplex PCR; TCRdb holds only in-frame clones, not every one. In the table there are roughly 120,000 clones, just over 85% of which are singletons. Findings and limits, study-wide: Baseline antibody screening turned up just six seropositive AZD1222 recipients. Mostly white British, mostly female donors; authors suggested clonal diversity may be underestimated.

The source of this sequence is an adult in good health. Sample: peripheral blood, taken on day 0 of AZD1222 vaccination.

CDR3 loop: CASSLALAPSYNEQFF. Here the CDR3 DNA reads TGTGCCAGCAGCCTAGCTCTAGCGCCCTCCTACAATGAGCAGTTCTTC. This chain links TRBV3-1 (or the pseudogene TRBV3-2) with TRBJ2-1; weak D call: TRBD2 (6 bases). The CDR3 covers 16 residues. Trimming removed 4 bases at V and 0 bases at J, with 13 bases between. Germline assignment: CDR1 LGHDT and CDR2 YNNKEL (reference sequence).